This entry is about one T cell receptor (beta chain). Germline V gives CDR1 MGHRA, CDR2 YSYEKL. This CDR3 region has 14 residues. With 4 bases removed from V and 2 bases from J, the gap between germline ends came to 12 bases. Method: immunoSEQ multiplex PCR; TCRdb's copy keeps in-frame clones and lacks some. The sample carries just over 70,000 clones, 90% to 95% recorded once. The data are from a study of technical replicates of blood from a handful of donors. Material for sequencing was T cells isolated from PBMCs. This TCR derives from a human donor in good health. The chain links TRBV4-1 to TRBJ2-7; TRBD1 is a possible D gene (5 bases). CDR3 coding DNA: TGCGCCAGCAGCCCAAAACAGGATACCTACGAGCAGTACTTC. Amino acids: CASSPKQDTYEQYF.